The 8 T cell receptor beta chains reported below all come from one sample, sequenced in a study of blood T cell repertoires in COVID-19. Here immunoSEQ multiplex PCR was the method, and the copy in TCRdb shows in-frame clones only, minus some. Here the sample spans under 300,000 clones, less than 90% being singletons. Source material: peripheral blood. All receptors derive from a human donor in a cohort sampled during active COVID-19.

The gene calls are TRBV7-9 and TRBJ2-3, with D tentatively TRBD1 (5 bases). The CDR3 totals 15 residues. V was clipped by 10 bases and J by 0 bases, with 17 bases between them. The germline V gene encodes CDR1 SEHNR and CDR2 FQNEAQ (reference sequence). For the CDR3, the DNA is TGTGCCACAGCCCCAGGGTCCTCTAGCACAGATACGCAGTATTTT. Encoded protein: CATAPGSSSTDTQYF.

The CDR3, as DNA: TGTGCCAGCAGCCAAGATCCGGGTATACAACAAGAGACCCAGTACTTC. This encodes CASSQDPGIQQETQYF. The V call is TRBV4-2, the J call TRBJ2-5; D gene uncertain. Trimming took off 0 bases at V and 2 bases at J, with 13 bases between the two ends. CDR3 length: 16 amino acids. Germline CDR1 is LGHNA and CDR2 is YNFKEQ.

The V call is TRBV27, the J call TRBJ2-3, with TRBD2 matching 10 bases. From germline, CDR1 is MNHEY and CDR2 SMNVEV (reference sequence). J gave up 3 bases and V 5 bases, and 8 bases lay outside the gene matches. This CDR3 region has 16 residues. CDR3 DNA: TGTGCCAGCAGTGGATCTAGCGGGAGTGGGACAGATACGCAGTATTTT. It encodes CASSGSSGSGTDTQYF.

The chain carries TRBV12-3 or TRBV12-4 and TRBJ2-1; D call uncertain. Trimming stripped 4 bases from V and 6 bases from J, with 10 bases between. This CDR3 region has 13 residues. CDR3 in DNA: TGTGCCAGCAGTTCAAATAGCTTCAATGAGCAGTTCTTC. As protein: CASSSNSFNEQFF.

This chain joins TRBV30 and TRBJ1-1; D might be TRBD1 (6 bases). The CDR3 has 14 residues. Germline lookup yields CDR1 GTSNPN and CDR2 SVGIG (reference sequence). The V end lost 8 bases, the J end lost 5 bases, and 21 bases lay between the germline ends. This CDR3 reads CAQNRDGLGTEAFF. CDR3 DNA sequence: TGTGCCCAGAACAGGGATGGTTTGGGGACTGAAGCTTTCTTT.

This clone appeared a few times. In DNA form, the CDR3 reads TGTGCCAGCAGCGTAACCGGGACTAGCGGCTACGAGCAGTACTTC. It codes for CASSVTGTSGYEQYF. The chain links TRBV9 to TRBJ2-7; 11 bases are shared with TRBD2. V was clipped by 1 base and J by 3 bases; unmatched bases: 3. Per the germline V gene, CDR1 is SGDLS and CDR2 is YYNGEE. The CDR3 totals 15 residues. The full variable domain, with the rest looked up from reference TRBV9 and TRBJ2-7, is DSGVTQTPKHLITATGQRVTLRCSPRSGDLSVYWYQQSLDQGLQFLIQYYNGEERAKGNILERFSAQQFPDLHSELNLSSLELGDSALYFCASSVTGTSGYEQYFGPGTRLTVT.

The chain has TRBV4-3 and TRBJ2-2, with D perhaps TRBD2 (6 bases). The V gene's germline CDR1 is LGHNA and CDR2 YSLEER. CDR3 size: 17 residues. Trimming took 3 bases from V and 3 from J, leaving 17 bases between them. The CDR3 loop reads CASSQSRASAYTGELFF. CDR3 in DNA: TGCGCCAGCAGCCAGTCTCGGGCTAGCGCTTACACCGGGGAGCTGTTTTTT.

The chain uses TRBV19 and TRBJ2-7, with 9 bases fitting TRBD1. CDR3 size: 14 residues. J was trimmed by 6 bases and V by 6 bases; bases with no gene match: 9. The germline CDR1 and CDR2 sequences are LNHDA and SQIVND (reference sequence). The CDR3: CASSRGTGIIEQYF. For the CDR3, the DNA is TGTGCCAGTAGCCGAGGGACAGGGATCATCGAGCAGTACTTC.